These T cell receptor beta chains were read from a single sample in a study of blood T cell repertoires in COVID-19. Measured with immunoSEQ multiplex PCR; TCRdb has only the in-frame clones, and not every one. The sample has 150,000 or so clones, around 90% seen once. The sequencing input was peripheral blood. The receptors here all came from a human donor in a cohort sampled during active COVID-19. The conserved cysteine and the conserved F or W are not part of the CDR3 here.

v_call cdr3_aa
TRBV29-1 SVETGGGKLF
TRBV2 ASSELAGLNTEAF
TRBV6-5 ASKLGELGGGYT
TRBV29-1 SVGQGIADTQY
TRBV28 ASSWGVGEQF
TRBV9 ASSADGTANTGELF
TRBV11-3 ASSLAFGLVTYEQY
TRBV30 AWSVELAVPF
TRBV6-5 ASSYSLRAGELF
TRBV13 ASSPGNTGELF
TRBV29-1 SVGLGGYT
TRBV6-5 ASSPIGGEAF
TRBV7-9 ASSYSGGTGELF
TRBV19 ASSVGRTGGVYEQF
TRBV4-1 ASSQGVPGSQPQH
TRBV3-1/TRBV3-2 ASSQAAGGPNIQY